The 32 T cell receptor beta chains reported below all come from one sample, sequenced in a study of shared clonotypes between healthy human individuals. The naive CD8 population came from CD45RO-negative cells selected for CCR7, without terminally differentiated effector memory CD45RA+ cells. TCRdb's copy holds only in-frame clones and misses some; the assay was immunoSEQ multiplex PCR. This sample yields roughly 2.1 million clones, of which under 95% are seen a single time; approximately 1.7% belongs to the top ten. The sample taken for sequencing was naive CD8+ T cells from PBMCs. Receptors were obtained from a young man in good health. Some clones in this sample may be carry-over from other donors' samples.

This clone was detected only once. The chain uses TRBV9 and TRBJ2-7, with TRBD1 identical over 10 bases. Germline V gives CDR1 SGDLS, CDR2 YYNGEE. With 4 bases clipped from V and 3 bases from J, the junction kept 10 bases outside the gene matches. The length of the CDR3 is 16 residues. CDR3 bases: TGTGCCAGCAGCCCCACGTTTGGACAGGGGGTCTACGAGCAGTACTTC. Residues: CASSPTFGQGVYEQYF.

The gene calls are TRBV5-5 and TRBJ2-1; 7 bases are shared with TRBD2. The V gene end was trimmed by 1 base and the J gene end by 1 base; junction bases not matched to a gene: 5. The CDR3 is 16 amino acids. Per germline, CDR1 SGHKS and CDR2 YYEKEE (reference sequence). The CDR3 protein is CASSLNLGLSYNEQFF. In nucleotides, the CDR3 is TGTGCCAGCAGCTTGAACCTGGGACTATCCTACAATGAGCAGTTCTTC.

The chain carries TRBV6-6 and TRBJ2-2; D unresolved. V was shortened by 2 bases and J by 6 bases, with 10 bases between the two germline ends. CDR3 length: 14 amino acids. Germline CDR1 is MNHNY and CDR2 is SVGAGI (reference sequence). CDR3 DNA sequence: TGTGCCAGCAGTTACCTCCTCTCCGCCGGGGAGCTGTTTTTT. Its translation is CASSYLLSAGELFF.

This chain connects TRBV30 to TRBJ1-5; no clear D. The germline V and J ends were trimmed by 1 base and 3 bases, with 10 bases remaining between them. Germline V CDR1 and CDR2: GTSNPN, SVGIG (reference sequence). This CDR3 spans 14 amino acids. CDR3: CAWSEYSFNQPQHF. CDR3 DNA sequence: TGTGCCTGGAGTGAGTACAGTTTCAATCAGCCCCAGCATTTT.

The chain carries TRBV6-1 and TRBJ1-2; TRBD1 might be the D (5 bases). The CDR3 has 16 amino acids. V lost 4 bases, J lost 0 bases, and 15 bases lay in between. Germline V gives CDR1 MNHNS, CDR2 SASEGT. CDR3 nucleotides: TGTGCCAGCAGTGGATCCCACAGGCAAGCTAACTATGGCTACACCTTC. Translated, it gives CASSGSHRQANYGYTF.

This sequence joins TRBV11-2 and TRBJ2-1; a weak D match, TRBD2 (6 bases). Trimming shortened V by 0 bases and J by 7 bases, and 19 bases separated the two germline ends. The CDR3 sequence is 17 residues long. In germline, CDR1 is SGHAT, CDR2 FQNNGV. The CDR3 coding sequence is TGTGCCAGCAGCTTAGATCCCGGGACTGCGGGCGGGAATGAGCAGTTCTTC. Translating it yields CASSLDPGTAGGNEQFF.

The sample holds one count of this clone. The sample contains more than one DNA sequence encoding this CDR3. The genes are TRBV7-9 and TRBJ1-2; D is uncertain. In germline, CDR1 is SEHNR, CDR2 FQNEAQ (reference sequence). Trimming took 2 bases from V and 3 from J, leaving 7 bases between them. The CDR3 spans 13 residues. The CDR3 protein is CASSLSLDYGYTF. The CDR3 coding sequence is TGTGCCAGCAGCTTATCCTTAGACTATGGCTACACCTTC.

This clone has only one observation. The rearrangement joins TRBV5-1 to TRBJ2-7; TRBD2 is a possible D gene (5 bases). Germline values: CDR1 SGHRS, CDR2 YFSETQ. This CDR3 has 16 residues. V was trimmed by 3 bases and J by 6 bases, leaving 22 bases between them. The CDR3 protein is CASSSPDGSTRGEQYF. In DNA, the CDR3 is TGCGCCAGCAGCTCACCGGATGGAAGCACACGGGGCGAGCAGTACTTC.

The chain recombines TRBV10-3 with TRBJ1-2; D is ambiguous. Germline CDR1 is ENHRY and CDR2 is SYGVKD. The CDR3 runs to 17 residues. Between the trimmed V and J ends, which lost 0 bases and 1 base, there was a span of 15 bases. The CDR3 sequence: CAISESIIKWNNYGYTF. CDR3 in DNA: TGTGCCATCAGTGAGTCGATCATTAAATGGAATAACTATGGCTACACCTTC.

V is TRBV7-9 and J is TRBJ2-1, with unresolved D. Germline CDR1 and CDR2: SEHNR and FQNEAQ (reference sequence). With 4 bases removed from V and 15 bases from J, the gap between germline ends came to 16 bases. The CDR3 loop spans 12 amino acids. CDR3 nucleotides: TGTGCCAGCAGCTCGTCGCCCGCTGATAGGTTCTTC. Residues: CASSSSPADRFF.

The chain carries TRBV18 and TRBJ2-2, with TRBD2 identical over 10 bases. The length of the CDR3 is 18 residues. V lost 2 bases to trimming and J lost 4 bases; unmatched junction nucleotides: 10. Germline assignment: CDR1 KGHSH and CDR2 LQKENI. CDR3 bases: TGTGCCAGCTCACCATCGTACTTAGCGGGAGGATCCACCGGGGAGCTGTTTTTT. Protein: CASSPSYLAGGSTGELFF.

The chain carries TRBV10-3 and TRBJ2-7; 9 nucleotides agree with TRBD1. The V segment lost 6 bases and the J segment 7 bases; nucleotides outside the gene matches: 16. The V gene's germline CDR1 is ENHRY and CDR2 SYGVKD. CDR3 size: 16 residues. The chain's CDR3 is CAIRQTPPGQGNEQYF. The CDR3 DNA is TGTGCCATCAGGCAAACACCCCCGGGACAGGGAAATGAGCAGTACTTC.

About this clone itself: This CDR3 is also generated by other DNA sequences in the sample. CDR3 in amino acids: CASSLVAGASYEQYF. In DNA, the CDR3 is TGTGCCAGCAGCTTGGTAGCGGGGGCCTCCTACGAGCAGTACTTC. The genes are TRBV7-2 and TRBJ2-7; 9 nucleotides line up with TRBD2. V was pared by 3 bases and J by 0 bases, with 3 bases of the junction left unmatched. The CDR3 consists of 15 residues. Germline V gene lookup returns CDR1 SGHTA and CDR2 FQGNSA.

The chain joins TRBV9 to TRBJ2-3; TRBD2 agrees at 9 bases. The CDR3 length is 17 residues. Losses at the gene ends were 4 bases for V and 0 bases for J; bases not matched to a gene: 9. Germline CDR1 reads SGDLS; CDR2 reads YYNGEE. CDR3 amino acids: CASSPNRLAVSTDTQYF. CDR3 coding DNA: TGTGCCAGCAGCCCCAACCGACTAGCGGTTAGCACAGATACGCAGTATTTT. The whole variable domain, remainder taken from reference TRBV9 and TRBJ2-3, is DSGVTQTPKHLITATGQRVTLRCSPRSGDLSVYWYQQSLDQGLQFLIQYYNGEERAKGNILERFSAQQFPDLHSELNLSSLELGDSALYFCASSPNRLAVSTDTQYFGPGTRLTVL.

The DNA for the CDR3 is TGTGCCAGCAGCTCAAGGGAGCTTGAGCGGGTATCATACAATGAGCAGTTCTTC. Residues: CASSSRELERVSYNEQFF. V is TRBV7-2 and J is TRBJ2-1, with a tentative D call TRBD2 (6 bases). The CDR3 runs to 18 residues. Germline CDR1 SGHTA, CDR2 FQGNSA. V lost 4 bases, J lost 4 bases, and 23 bases lay in between.

J is TRBJ1-1 and V is TRBV10-1; TRBD1 agrees at 9 bases. The V gene's germline CDR1 is WNHNN and CDR2 SYGVQD (reference sequence). Trimming took 2 bases from V and 4 from J; bases not matched to a gene: 11. There are 17 residues in the CDR3. CDR3 bases: TGCGCCAGCAGTGAGGGACAGGGGCGGAGGTGTGGCACTGAAGCTTTCTTT. As protein: CASSEGQGRRCGTEAFF.

The rearrangement joins TRBV6-5 to TRBJ1-4, with 7 bases matching TRBD1. The CDR3 runs to 15 residues. With 6 bases clipped from V and 6 bases from J, the junction kept 10 bases outside the gene matches. Germline CDR1 is MNHEY and CDR2 is SVGAGI. CDR3 nucleotides: TGTGCCAGCAGCCTACAGGGGTATAGAGATGAAAAACTGTTTTTT. Its protein product is CASSLQGYRDEKLFF.

The rearrangement joins TRBV9 to TRBJ2-1; a weak D match, TRBD2 (6 bases). The CDR3 has 15 residues. Trimming shortened V by 4 bases and J by 10 bases, and 21 bases separated the two germline ends. In germline, CDR1 is SGDLS, CDR2 YYNGEE. CDR3 DNA sequence: TGTGCCAGCAGCCCGTGGAGGGAGAGGCCAGAGGAGCAGTTCTTC. Translation gives CASSPWRERPEEQFF.

J is TRBJ2-4 and V is TRBV5-6, with 10 bases that match TRBD1. Losses at the gene ends were 0 bases for V and 8 bases for J; bases not matched to a gene: 2. CDR1 SGHDT and CDR2 YYEEEE come from the germline V gene. The CDR3 length is 14 residues. Here the CDR3 DNA reads TGTGCCAGCAGCTTGGACGGGACAGGGGACATTCAGTACTTC. It specifies CASSLDGTGDIQYF.

The J gene is TRBJ1-2, the V gene TRBV19; no clear D. The germline V gene has CDR1 LNHDA and CDR2 SQIVND (reference sequence). V lost 3 bases, J lost 8 bases, and 13 bases lay in between. The CDR3 extends over 13 amino acids. The CDR3 sequence: CASSMGQAGGYTF. CDR3 sequence (DNA): TGTGCCAGTAGTATGGGCCAGGCGGGGGGCTACACCTTC. The entire variable domain, with the rest obtained from reference TRBV19 and TRBJ1-2, is as follows: DGGITQSPKYLFRKEGQNVTLSCEQNLNHDAMYWYRQDPGQGLRLIYYSQIVNDFQKGDIAEGYSVSREKKESFPLTVTSAQKNPTAFYLCASSMGQAGGYTFGSGTRLTVV.

The V gene is TRBV29-1, the J gene TRBJ1-2; tentative D call: TRBD1 (6 bases). Germline V CDR1 and CDR2: SQVTM, ANQGSEA. The CDR3 is 13 amino acids. V lost 6 bases to trimming and J lost 7 bases, with 18 bases between them. The CDR3 spells CSVRGGAQSGYTF. In nucleotides, the CDR3 is TGCAGCGTCCGTGGGGGGGCGCAATCTGGCTACACCTTC.

A single count supports this clone. J is TRBJ2-1 and V is TRBV19, with unresolved D. Germline CDR1 is LNHDA and CDR2 is SQIVND (reference sequence). V was cut by 3 bases and J by 7 bases, with 13 bases left in between. The CDR3 runs 14 residues. CDR3 loop: CASSMLLLGNEQFF. In DNA form, the CDR3 reads TGTGCCAGTAGTATGCTCCTCTTGGGGAATGAGCAGTTCTTC.

This clone appeared once. The gene calls are TRBV19 and TRBJ2-1, with TRBD2 identical over 10 bases. This CDR3 has 16 amino acids. Germline V CDR1 and CDR2: LNHDA, SQIVND (reference sequence). With V trimmed by 3 bases and J by 6 bases, 8 bases remained unmatched. CDR3 loop: CASSISGSGRLNEQFF. The CDR3 DNA reads TGTGCCAGTAGTATCAGTGGTAGCGGGAGGCTCAATGAGCAGTTCTTC.

This chain connects TRBV28 to TRBJ2-3; possibly TRBD2 for D (6 bases). The germline CDR1 and CDR2 sequences are MDHEN and SYDVKM. Trimming took 2 bases from V and 4 from J, leaving 19 bases between them. CDR3 length equals 17 residues. CDR3 sequence (DNA): TGTGCCAGCAGTTTAGTAGCGGCCGCAGCCGTTGCAGATACGCAGTATTTT. Encoded protein: CASSLVAAAAVADTQYF.

The chain joins TRBV27 to TRBJ2-7; possible D gene TRBD1, 5 bases. Germline lookup yields CDR1 MNHEY and CDR2 SMNVEV (reference sequence). V lost 5 bases, J lost 0 bases, and 11 bases lay in between. The CDR3 length is 14 residues. In DNA form, the CDR3 reads TGTGCCAGCAGTATTCGACAGAGCTCCTACGAGCAGTACTTC. This sequence encodes CASSIRQSSYEQYF.

As regards this clone: This CDR3 is also generated by other DNA sequences in the sample. The chain joins TRBV28 to TRBJ2-7; the D is unclear. Per the germline V gene, CDR1 is MDHEN and CDR2 is SYDVKM. V lost 6 bases, J lost 4 bases, and 13 bases lay in between. The CDR3 loop spans 13 amino acids. CDR3 loop: CASSLSSLYEQYF. CDR3 DNA: TGTGCCAGCAGCCTCTCCAGCCTATACGAGCAGTACTTC. Drawing the rest from reference TRBV28 and TRBJ2-7, the complete variable domain is DVKVTQSSRYLVKRTGEKVFLECVQDMDHENMFWYRQDPGLGLRLIYFSYDVKMKEKGDIPEGYSVSREKKERFSLILESASTNQTSMYLCASSLSSLYEQYFGPGTRLTVT.

The genes are TRBV18 and TRBJ2-7; 11 positions match TRBD2. The V and J ends lost 0 bases and 4 bases, in that order; junction bases with no gene match: 2. There are 15 residues in the CDR3. The germline V gene encodes CDR1 KGHSH and CDR2 LQKENI. CDR3 nucleotides: TGTGCCAGCTCACCACCGGCTAGCGGGAGGTACGAGCAGTACTTC. As protein: CASSPPASGRYEQYF. Full variable domain (rest looked up from reference TRBV18 and TRBJ2-7): NAGVMQNPRHLVRRRGQEARLRCSPMKGHSHVYWYRQLPEEGLKFMVYLQKENIIDESGMPKERFSAEFPKEGPSILRIQQVVRGDSAAYFCASSPPASGRYEQYFGPGTRLTVT.

This rearrangement joins TRBV5-1 to TRBJ2-2; 9 bases are shared with TRBD1. The CDR3 extends over 16 amino acids. V lost 4 bases to trimming and J lost 6 bases; unmatched junction nucleotides: 10. Germline CDR1 SGHRS, CDR2 YFSETQ. This chain's CDR3 is CASSRTGGGFAGELFF. The CDR3 nucleotides read TGCGCCAGCAGCCGTACAGGGGGCGGATTCGCCGGGGAGCTGTTTTTT.

V and J are TRBV19 and TRBJ1-5, with D tentatively TRBD1 (5 bases). Germline-derived CDR1 and CDR2 are LNHDA and SQIVND (reference sequence). The CDR3 is 13 amino acids. Trimming took 7 bases from V and 1 from J, leaving 8 bases between them. The CDR3 nucleotides read TGTGCCAGTATTGGGGGGAGCAATCAGCCCCAGCATTTT. This codes for CASIGGSNQPQHF.

This sequence joins TRBV19 and TRBJ2-7; D may be TRBD1 (5 bases). CDR1 is LNHDA, CDR2 SQIVND, per germline (reference sequence). Between the trimmed V and J ends, which lost 3 bases and 5 bases, there was a span of 14 bases. The CDR3 covers 14 residues. The CDR3 sequence: CASSMAQGRDEQYF. CDR3 DNA sequence: TGTGCCAGTAGTATGGCCCAGGGCAGGGACGAGCAGTACTTC.

The genes are TRBV27 and TRBJ2-1; 9 bases line up with TRBD2. Per the germline V gene, CDR1 is MNHEY and CDR2 is SMNVEV (reference sequence). The CDR3 has 15 residues. With 3 bases clipped from V and 3 bases from J, the junction kept 3 bases outside the gene matches. Here the CDR3 reads CASSLRREGYNEQFF. The CDR3 DNA follows: TGTGCCAGCAGTTTGAGGCGGGAGGGCTACAATGAGCAGTTCTTC.

The gene calls are TRBV15 and TRBJ2-7, with D hard to call. The CDR3 extends over 15 amino acids. V lost 3 bases to trimming and J lost 3 bases, with 15 bases between them. Germline V lookup: CDR1 LNHNV, CDR2 YYDKDF (reference sequence). CDR3 amino acids: CATSSDSSLVYEQYF. The DNA for the CDR3 is TGTGCCACCAGCAGCGATAGCAGTTTGGTCTACGAGCAGTACTTC.